This T cell receptor beta chain was identified during a study of siplizumab effects on memory and regulatory T cells. Study-level points and caveats: Siplizumab cultures yielded proliferating Tregs whose suppressive function was not confirmed. There were only a minor fraction of alloreactive clones that mapped to unstimulated subsets.

As concerns this clone: Its antigen is currently unknown. The junction does not match germline at one end; this may be a read error.

Germline V gene sequence: CDR1 MDHEN, CDR2 SYDVKM. The CDR3 sequence is 18 residues long. TCRdb's copy holds only in-frame clones and misses some; the assay was immunoSEQ multiplex PCR. The sample carries over 95,000 clones, 93% recorded once. Specimen: non-Treg CD4+ T cells sorted from blood. The gene calls are TRBV28 and TRBJ1-2, with 12 bases that match TRBD1. The source is a human donor in good health. The CDR3 spells CASSLWGQGALRFDGYTF. The CDR3 DNA sequence: TGTGCCAGCAGTCTATGGGGACAGGGGGCGCTCCGTTTCGATGGCTACACCTTC.